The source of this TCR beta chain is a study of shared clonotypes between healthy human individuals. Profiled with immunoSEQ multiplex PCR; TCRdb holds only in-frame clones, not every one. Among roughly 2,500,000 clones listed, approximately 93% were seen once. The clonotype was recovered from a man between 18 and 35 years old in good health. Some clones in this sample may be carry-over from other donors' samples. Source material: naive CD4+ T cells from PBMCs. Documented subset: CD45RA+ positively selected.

CDR3 nucleotide sequence: TGTGCCAGCACTGACAACTCGGCCCAGTCCTACGAGCAGTACTTC. It is translated as CASTDNSAQSYEQYF. The chain uses TRBV28 and TRBJ2-7; no reliable D call. Trimming cost V 7 bases and J 1 base, with 17 bases left between them. CDR1 and CDR2 (germline): MDHEN, SYDVKM. There are 15 residues in the CDR3. Supplemented by reference TRBV28 and TRBJ2-7, the full variable domain reads DVKVTQSSRYLVKRTGEKVFLECVQDMDHENMFWYRQDPGLGLRLIYFSYDVKMKEKGDIPEGYSVSREKKERFSLILESASTNQTSMYLCASTDNSAQSYEQYFGPGTRLTVT.